One sample yielded the 20 T cell receptor beta chains listed below, sequenced in a study of T cell responses to AZD1222 COVID-19 vaccine. Sequenced by immunoSEQ multiplex PCR; TCRdb stores in-frame clones only, minus some. The table has 150,000 or so clones, over 85% seen once. The input for sequencing was peripheral blood, taken on day 0 of MenACWY control vaccination. These receptors were obtained from an adult in good health.

This chain links TRBV5-6 with TRBJ1-2; D is ambiguous. V gave up 1 base and J gave up 1 base, with 5 bases separating them. Looked up from germline, CDR1 is SGHDT and CDR2 is YYEEEE. CDR3 length: 13 residues. CDR3 residues: CASSLPSNYGYTF. The CDR3 DNA sequence: TGTGCCAGCAGCTTGCCGAGTAACTATGGCTACACCTTC.

This chain joins TRBV7-6 and TRBJ1-1; 7 positions match TRBD1. Trimming took 5 bases from V and 1 from J; bases not matched to a gene: 4. Per the germline V gene, CDR1 is SGHVS and CDR2 is FNYEAQ. The CDR3 loop spans 14 amino acids. The CDR3 nucleotides are TGTGCCAGCAGCGCCGGGACAGCGAACACTGAAGCTTTCTTT. Encoded protein: CASSAGTANTEAFF. The full variable domain, completed using reference TRBV7-6 and TRBJ1-1, is GAGVSQSPRYKVTKRGQDVALRCDPISGHVSLYWYRQALGQGPEFLTYFNYEAQQDKSGLPNDRFSAERPEGSISTLTIQRTEQRDSAMYRCASSAGTANTEAFFGQGTRLTVV.

V usage is TRBV5-1 and J usage is TRBJ1-1, with D hard to call. The CDR3 is 14 residues long. The germline V gene encodes CDR1 SGHRS and CDR2 YFSETQ. Trimming cost V 5 bases and J 0 bases, with 11 bases left between them. Written as DNA, the CDR3 is TGCGCCAGCAGTGGCTCTCGTATGAACACTGAAGCTTTCTTT. This translates into CASSGSRMNTEAFF.

The gene calls are TRBV5-4 and TRBJ1-5; weak D call: TRBD1 (6 bases). The CDR3 has 17 amino acids. V lost 0 bases, J lost 3 bases, and 16 bases lay in between. Germline values: CDR1 SGHNT, CDR2 YYREEE (reference sequence). This chain's CDR3 is CASSLGGATAPNQPQHF. The CDR3 nucleotides are TGTGCCAGCAGCTTGGGGGGGGCTACGGCTCCCAATCAGCCCCAGCATTTT. Drawing the rest from reference TRBV5-4 and TRBJ1-5, the complete variable domain is ETGVTQSPTHLIKTRGQQVTLRCSSQSGHNTVSWYQQALGQGPQFIFQYYREEENGRGNFPPRFSGLQFPNYSSELNVNALELDDSALYLCASSLGGATAPNQPQHFGDGTRLSIL.

The genes are TRBV7-3 and TRBJ2-2; D is unclear. Germline CDR1 and CDR2: SGHTA and FQGTGA. Trimming removed 5 bases from V and 0 bases from J, with 7 bases in between. The CDR3 covers 14 residues. This CDR3 is CASSGLANTGELFF. Here the CDR3 DNA reads TGTGCCAGCAGCGGGCTTGCGAACACCGGGGAGCTGTTTTTT. Combining the CDR3 with reference TRBV7-3 and TRBJ2-2 gives the whole variable domain GAGVSQTPSNKVTEKGKYVELRCDPISGHTALYWYRQSLGQGPEFLIYFQGTGAADDSGLPNDRFFAVRPEGSVSTLKIQRTERGDSAVYLCASSGLANTGELFFGEGSRLTVL.

This chain joins TRBV30 and TRBJ1-1; the match to TRBD1 covers 9 bases. The CDR3 covers 12 residues. Germline CDR1 reads GTSNPN; CDR2 reads SVGIG (reference sequence). V gave up 2 bases and J gave up 11 bases; unmatched junction bases: 6. The CDR3, as DNA: TGTGCCTGGAGTCCGGACAGGGGAGAGGCTTTCTTT. Its protein is CAWSPDRGEAFF. Together with reference TRBV30 and TRBJ1-1, the CDR3 gives the full variable domain: SQTIHQWPATLVQPVGSPLSLECTVEGTSNPNLYWYRQAAGRGLQLLFYSVGIGQISSEVPQNLSASRPQDRQFILSSKKLLLSDSGFYLCAWSPDRGEAFFGQGTRLTVV.

V and J are TRBV20-1 and TRBJ2-5; no definite D call. Germline V gene data show CDR1 as DFQATT and CDR2 as SNEGSKA (reference sequence). The CDR3 is 11 residues long. The ends were cut back, 3 bases at V and 5 bases at J, with 7 bases in the middle. In nucleotides, the CDR3 is TGCAGTGCTAGTCCGACGGAGACCCAGTACTTC. As protein: CSASPTETQYF.

V usage is TRBV29-1 and J usage is TRBJ1-1; D is ambiguous. Trimming took off 4 bases at V and 0 bases at J, with 3 bases between the two ends. The length of the CDR3 is 11 residues. Germline CDR1 SQVTM, CDR2 ANQGSEA. The CDR3, as DNA: TGCAGCGTTGCCGTGAACACTGAAGCTTTCTTT. Translated, it gives CSVAVNTEAFF.

This chain links TRBV7-2 with TRBJ1-6; D not resolved. The V gene's germline CDR1 is SGHTA and CDR2 FQGNSA. Between the trimmed V and J ends, which lost 0 bases and 10 bases, there was a span of 10 bases. The CDR3 length is 14 residues. CDR3 DNA sequence: TGTGCCAGCAGCTTAGCGCCGGGCGAATCACCCCTCCACTTT. This codes for CASSLAPGESPLHF.

This chain links TRBV4-1 with TRBJ2-7; 8 bases agree with TRBD2. CDR1 is MGHRA, CDR2 YSYEKL, per germline. The V segment lost 0 bases and the J segment 2 bases; nucleotides outside the gene matches: 3. The CDR3 runs to 15 residues. The CDR3 DNA sequence: TGCGCCAGCAGCCAAGAAACTAGCGGTACCTACGAGCAGTACTTC. Its protein product is CASSQETSGTYEQYF.

The CDR3 reads CASSLIGANYGYTF. CDR3 nucleotides: TGTGCCAGCAGCTTAATAGGGGCAAACTATGGCTACACCTTC. The genes are TRBV7-2 and TRBJ1-2; possible D gene TRBD1, 5 bases. CDR1 is SGHTA and CDR2 is FQGNSA in the germline V gene. The ends were cut back, 2 bases at V and 2 bases at J, with 9 bases in the middle. There are 14 residues in the CDR3.

The chain recombines TRBV6-2 or TRBV6-3 with TRBJ2-7; 8 nucleotides agree with TRBD1. Germline-derived CDR1 and CDR2 are MNHEY and SVGEGT. The J segment lost 6 bases and the V segment lost 6 bases, leaving 7 bases of the junction unmatched. The CDR3 spans 13 residues. This CDR3 reads CASSRTGRGEQYF. The CDR3, as DNA: TGTGCCAGCAGCCGGACAGGGAGAGGCGAGCAGTACTTC.

This clone was observed once. J is TRBJ2-7 and V is TRBV4-1, with D unresolved. Germline CDR1 and CDR2: MGHRA and YSYEKL. Trimming shortened V by 0 bases and J by 0 bases, and 12 bases separated the two germline ends. The length of the CDR3 is 16 residues. CDR3 residues: CASSQDEAVSSYEQYF. CDR3 bases: TGCGCCAGCAGCCAAGATGAGGCGGTCAGCTCCTACGAGCAGTACTTC.

This sequence joins TRBV30 and TRBJ1-2; no definite D call. Germline CDR1 is GTSNPN and CDR2 is SVGIG (reference sequence). The CDR3 has 14 residues. Deletions cut 0 bases from V and 1 base from J, with 9 bases between. CDR3 region: CAWSVGYGNYGYTF. In DNA, the CDR3 is TGTGCCTGGAGTGTCGGGTACGGTAACTATGGCTACACCTTC. The complete variable domain, with remaining parts taken from reference TRBV30 and TRBJ1-2, reads SQTIHQWPATLVQPVGSPLSLECTVEGTSNPNLYWYRQAAGRGLQLLFYSVGIGQISSEVPQNLSASRPQDRQFILSSKKLLLSDSGFYLCAWSVGYGNYGYTFGSGTRLTVV.

The chain combines TRBV27 with TRBJ1-4; TRBD1 is a possible D gene (5 bases). Trimming shortened V by 6 bases and J by 4 bases, and 18 bases separated the two germline ends. The CDR3 has 16 amino acids. The germline gives CDR1 MNHEY, CDR2 SMNVEV (reference sequence). CDR3 coding DNA: TGTGCCAGCAGCCGGGACGGTGGACTAGATAATGAAAAACTGTTTTTT. Amino acids: CASSRDGGLDNEKLFF.

The CDR3 DNA follows: TGTGCCAGCAGCTTGGGACGGCGGTATGGCTACACCTTC. Translation: CASSLGRRYGYTF. This chain joins TRBV5-8 and TRBJ1-2; D is uncertain. This CDR3 contains 13 residues. V was clipped by 0 bases and J by 5 bases, with 8 bases between them. Germline CDR1 and CDR2: SGHTS and YDEGEE.

Comments on this clone: One end of the junction fails to match germline, which may point to a read error. V and J are TRBV4-1 and TRBJ1-1, with D possibly matching TRBD1 (5 bases). The CDR3 spans 13 residues. The germline V gene encodes CDR1 MGHRA and CDR2 YSYEKL. This CDR3 is CASTQRRGTEAFF. The CDR3 DNA is TGCGCCAGCACCCAAAGGAGGGGCACTGAAGCTTTCTTT.

The chain couples TRBV2 to TRBJ1-1; tentative D call: TRBD1 (5 bases). Germline assignment: CDR1 SNHLY and CDR2 FYNNEI. This CDR3 region has 11 residues. The germline V and J ends were trimmed by 8 bases and 3 bases, with 7 bases remaining between them. The CDR3 sequence: CASQGDTEAFF. The CDR3 DNA sequence: TGTGCCAGCCAGGGCGACACTGAAGCTTTCTTT.

The chain carries TRBV5-1 and TRBJ1-2; perhaps TRBD1 as D (6 bases). This CDR3 has 14 amino acids. The V end was cut by 4 bases, the J end by 1 base, with 11 bases between. Germline CDR1 SGHRS, CDR2 YFSETQ. The chain's CDR3 is CASSATGLNYGYTF. CDR3 bases: TGCGCCAGCAGCGCTACAGGGCTTAACTATGGCTACACCTTC.

The chain couples TRBV6-5 to TRBJ1-2; unclear D gene. The germline V gene encodes CDR1 MNHEY and CDR2 SVGAGI. This CDR3 spans 12 amino acids. V was cut by 8 bases and J by 7 bases, with 14 bases left in between. CDR3 amino acids: CASLSPAGGYTF. CDR3 nucleotide sequence: TGTGCCAGCCTCTCCCCGGCTGGTGGCTACACCTTC.